This is a list of T cell receptor beta chains from one sample in a study of beta chain features in type 1 diabetes. Profiled with immunoSEQ multiplex PCR; TCRdb holds only in-frame clones, not every one. Here the sample spans 400,000 to 450,000 clones, roughly 13% being singletons. Sample: naive CD4+ T cells from blood. The receptors originated from a man aged 25-45 years in good health. The CDR3 runs from the conserved cysteine through the conserved F or W. The D gene is left open where the match is weak. Clone sizes are given selectively: once, few, many, or a class where the clone is expanded.

j_call | d_call | v_call | clone_size | cdr3_nt | cdr3_aa
TRBJ2-5 | NA | TRBV5-4 | few | TGTGCCAGCAGCTCCTACCGTGTGGGGGATCAAGAGACCCAGTACTTC | CASSSYRVGDQETQYF
TRBJ2-1 | TRBD2 | TRBV13 | NA | TGTGCCAGCAGCTTAGGGACTAGCGCTTACAATGAGCAGTTCTTC | CASSLGTSAYNEQFF
TRBJ1-1 | NA | TRBV6-5 | NA | TGTGCCAGCAGTACTCGTCTAGGAACTGAAGCTTTCTTT | CASSTRLGTEAFF
TRBJ2-1 | TRBD1 | TRBV4-3 | few | TGCGCCAGCAGCCAAGGACAGGGCACGTACAATGAGCAGTTCTTC | CASSQGQGTYNEQFF
TRBJ1-2 | NA | TRBV30 | NA | TGTGCCTGGAGTCGGGCCCCGTTTACCTTC | CAWSRAPFTF
TRBJ2-7 | NA | TRBV6-5 | NA | TGTGCCAGCAGTAGAGCGAGACAGTCCTACGAGCAGTACTTC | CASSRARQSYEQYF
TRBJ2-5 | NA | TRBV29-1 | once | TGCAGCGCCCACCAAGGGCATAAGACCCAGTACTTC | CSAHQGHKTQYF
TRBJ2-7 | NA | TRBV7-2 | few | TGTGCCAGCAGCTTAGCCGCCAAGACAGCCTCCTACGAGCAGTACTTC | CASSLAAKTASYEQYF
TRBJ2-2 | NA | TRBV7-9 | NA | TGTGCCAGCAGCTACAATTCCCGGGAGCTGTTTTTT | CASSYNSRELFF
TRBJ2-1 | NA | TRBV27 | NA | TGTGCCAGCAGTTTTTCCTCTTATCCAAACAATGAGCAGTTCTTC | CASSFSSYPNNEQFF
TRBJ2-4 | TRBD1 | TRBV5-1 | few | TGCGCCAGCAGCTTGGACGGGACCCAGGGGGTGAACATTCAGTACTTC | CASSLDGTQGVNIQYF
TRBJ2-3 | TRBD1 | TRBV29-1 | few | TGCAGCGCCGCCCCCGGGACAGGAACAGATACGCAGTATTTT | CSAAPGTGTDTQYF
TRBJ2-2 | NA | TRBV5-1 | NA | TGCGCCAGCGGTAATGTGGGCAACCTCGGACCCGGGGAGCTGTTTTTT | CASGNVGNLGPGELFF
TRBJ2-3 | NA | TRBV18 | NA | TGTGCCAGCTCACCACTGGACATAGTCACAGATACGCAGTATTTT | CASSPLDIVTDTQYF
TRBJ2-3 | NA | TRBV14 | few | TGTGCCAGCGGGCGATACCCAGATACGCAGTATTTT | CASGRYPDTQYF
TRBJ2-3 | TRBD2 | TRBV2 | NA | TGTGCCAGCAGTGACGGGACTAGCGGTTTTAGCACAGATACGCAGTATTTT | CASSDGTSGFSTDTQYF
TRBJ1-2 | TRBD1 | TRBV29-1 | few | TGCAGCGTCGGGACAGGGAGGGAGGCTAATGGCTACACCTTC | CSVGTGREANGYTF
TRBJ2-1 | TRBD2 | TRBV11-2 | few | TGTGCCAGCAGCTTACGCCCGAGGGCGGGGGGAAACAATGAGCAGTTCTTC | CASSLRPRAGGNNEQFF
TRBJ2-5 | TRBD2 | TRBV5-4 | few | TGTGCCAGCAGCCCGACTAGCGGGATACAAGAGACCCAGTACTTC | CASSPTSGIQETQYF
TRBJ2-5 | NA | TRBV6-5 | NA | TGTGCCACCTCGAACCGGGGCCAGAGGGAGACCCAGTACTTC | CATSNRGQRETQYF
TRBJ2-3 | NA | TRBV2 | few | TGTGCCAGCAGTGAAGGACTAGTGAGCCGCCGAGATACGCAGTATTTT | CASSEGLVSRRDTQYF
TRBJ2-1 | NA | TRBV2 | NA | TGTGCCAGCAGTACACGAGTCTCGGGAGATGAGCAGTTCTTC | CASSTRVSGDEQFF
TRBJ2-2 | NA | TRBV7-7 | NA | TGTGCCAGCAGCTTAGCGGCGAACACCGGGGAGCTGTTTTTT | CASSLAANTGELFF
TRBJ1-2 | NA | TRBV6-1 | NA | TGTGCCAGCAAAGTGCGCCCGGGCTCTGGCTACACCTTC | CASKVRPGSGYTF
TRBJ2-1 | TRBD2 | TRBV5-1 | NA | TGCGCCAGCAGCTTAAGCGGGGCCGGGTACAATGAGCAGTTCTTC | CASSLSGAGYNEQFF
TRBJ2-1 | NA | TRBV7-6 | few | TGTGCCACCTTTCGCAGGGGACCCTACAATGAGCAGTTCTTC | CATFRRGPYNEQFF
TRBJ2-3 | NA | TRBV5-4 | NA | TGTGCCAGCAGCCCTCCCCAACGTGATACGCAGTATTTT | CASSPPQRDTQYF
TRBJ2-3 | NA | TRBV7-3 | few | TGTGCCAGCAGCGACTCAGGCCCAGATACGCAGTATTTT | CASSDSGPDTQYF
TRBJ1-1 | NA | TRBV6-1 | few | TGTGCCAGCATGGCCAGGGCCGACACTGAAGCTTTCTTT | CASMARADTEAFF
TRBJ2-3 | TRBD2 | TRBV30 | few | TGTGCCAGGAGTGTGGCCCTAGCGGGAGCAGATACGCAGTATTTT | CARSVALAGADTQYF
TRBJ2-3 | NA | TRBV30 | NA | TGTGCCTGGAGTACTGGCTTTTCCACAGATACGCAGTATTTT | CAWSTGFSTDTQYF
TRBJ2-2 | NA | TRBV25-1 | few | TGTGCCAGCAGTGCTTCATACTCCGGGACACAGAACACCGGGGAGCTGTTTTTT | CASSASYSGTQNTGELFF